This T cell receptor (beta chain) was sequenced during a study of blood T cell repertoires in COVID-19. Study context: COVID-19 samples from acute and convalescent phases originated in the United States, Italy and Spain. From T cells, B-cell-depleted T cells, or PBMCs came the material, which was cDNA or gDNA.

CDR1 is SGDLS, CDR2 YYNGEE, per germline. Trimming pared 4 bases from V and 8 bases from J, leaving 18 bases between. The CDR3 is 15 amino acids. In the authors' workflow: Estimated nucleated cell counts came from reference gene primer amplification. Only in-frame clones appear in the TCRdb table, and some are missing; sequencing was by immunoSEQ multiplex PCR. Clonal size and the V and J genes are those of that table, whereas D and trimming came from the DNA. Of 100,000 to 150,000 clones listed, around three quarters are singletons. The origin of this receptor is a man aged 40-50 years with active or convalescent COVID-19. V and J are TRBV9 and TRBJ2-2, with a weak D call TRBD2 (6 bases). Source material: peripheral blood. CDR3 DNA: TGTGCCAGCAGCCCGCGGGACTGGGCCGTGGGGGAGCTGTTTTTT. Translating gives CASSPRDWAVGELFF.